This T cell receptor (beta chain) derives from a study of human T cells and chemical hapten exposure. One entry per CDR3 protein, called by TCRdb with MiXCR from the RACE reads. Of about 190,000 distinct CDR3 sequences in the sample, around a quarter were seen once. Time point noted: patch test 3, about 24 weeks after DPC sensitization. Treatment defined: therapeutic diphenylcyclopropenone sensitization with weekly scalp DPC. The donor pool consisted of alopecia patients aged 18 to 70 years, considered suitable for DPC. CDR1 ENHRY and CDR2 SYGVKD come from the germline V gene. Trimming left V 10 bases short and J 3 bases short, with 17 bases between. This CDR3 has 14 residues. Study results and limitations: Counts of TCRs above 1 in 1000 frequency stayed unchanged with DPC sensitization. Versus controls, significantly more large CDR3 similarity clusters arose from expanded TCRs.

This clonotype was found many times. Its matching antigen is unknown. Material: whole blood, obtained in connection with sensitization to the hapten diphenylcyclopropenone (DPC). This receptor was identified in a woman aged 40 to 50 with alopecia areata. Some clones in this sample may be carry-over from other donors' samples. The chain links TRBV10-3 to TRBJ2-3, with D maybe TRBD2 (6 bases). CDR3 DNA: TGTGCCAGCCGTGCGGCGGAGGGTACAGATACGCAGTATTTT. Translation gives CASRAAEGTDTQYF.